This T cell receptor beta chain was sequenced in a study of blood T cell repertoires in COVID-19. Background on the study: Collection of acute and convalescent COVID-19 samples took place in the United States, Italy and Spain. Sample material is recorded as cDNA or gDNA derived from T cells, B-cell-depleted T cells, or PBMCs.

This clone was recorded once. CDR1 is MNHEY and CDR2 is SVGAGI in the germline V gene. The CDR3 sequence is 16 residues long. V was shortened by 4 bases and J by 1 base, with 17 bases between the two germline ends. Authors' methods: Amplification of reference gene primers was used by the study to estimate nucleated cell counts. Produced via immunoSEQ multiplex PCR; TCRdb's table is partial and in-frame only. That table supplies the V and J calls and clone size; D and trimming were determined from the DNA. Here the sample spans 150,000 or so clones, around 82% being singletons. The chain recombines TRBV6-5 with TRBJ2-7, with no clear D. Source material: peripheral blood. This TCR derives from a man aged 18 to 30 with active or convalescent COVID-19. The CDR3 sequence is CASSFSSSGTSYEQYF. Written as DNA, the CDR3 is TGTGCCAGCAGTTTTTCTTCCTCAGGCACTTCCTACGAGCAGTACTTC.